The table lists the clone carrying this TCR beta chain with a few counts. Its target is unknown. This record belongs to a study of shared clonotypes between healthy human individuals. Study-wide context: For every donor, three CD4 naive, three CD4 memory, two CD8 naive and one CD8 memory plates were used. The study, taken as a whole, reports: Approximately 4.5% was the fraction of naive CD4 clonotypes found shared across a few donors. Only blood underwent sampling, and tissue repertoires likely differ.

Germline V CDR1 and CDR2: SGHDN, FVKESK. Germline trimming cut 1 base from V and 4 bases from J; bases unmatched to any gene: 9. This CDR3 is built from 16 residues. This table comes from immunoSEQ multiplex PCR, and its TCRdb copy is limited to in-frame clones, with some not included. The data hold some 2.3 million clones, with 80% to 95% observed a single time. Sample: naive CD4+ T cells from PBMCs. Subset described: CD45RA+ positively selected. This TCR came from a man between 18 and 29 years old in good health. Some clones in this sample may be carry-over from other donors' samples. The chain carries TRBV14 and TRBJ1-2; TRBD1 matches at 7 bases. The CDR3, as DNA: TGTGCCAGCAGCCAAGGGCTGGGACAGACCTCCTATGGCTACACCTTC. As protein: CASSQGLGQTSYGYTF.